These 22 T cell receptor beta chains were sequenced from one sample in a study of T cell responses to AZD1222 COVID-19 vaccine. Generated by immunoSEQ multiplex PCR, the TCRdb table keeps only in-frame clones and is missing some. The sample records around 140,000 clones, roughly 92% being singletons. Material: peripheral blood, obtained on day 0 of AZD1222 vaccination. Every receptor here comes from an adult in good health.

The rearrangement joins TRBV7-9 to TRBJ2-6; 8 bases match TRBD2. V shed 3 bases, J shed 0 bases, and the junction held 10 bases outside the gene matches. CDR3 length equals 19 residues. The germline gives CDR1 SEHNR, CDR2 FQNEAQ (reference sequence). The CDR3 region has the DNA TGTGCCAGCAGCTTTGACTTACTAGCGGTAACCTCTGGGGCCAACGTCCTGACTTTC. It codes for CASSFDLLAVTSGANVLTF.

The chain is built from TRBV5-4 and TRBJ1-1; D is possibly TRBD1 (6 bases). CDR3 length: 15 amino acids. Trimming shortened V by 3 bases and J by 1 base, and 13 bases separated the two germline ends. CDR1 and CDR2 from the germline V gene are SGHNT and YYREEE (reference sequence). The CDR3 protein is CASSYPGGPNTEAFF. CDR3 bases: TGTGCCAGCAGCTATCCCGGGGGGCCGAACACTGAAGCTTTCTTT.

The V call is TRBV4-1, the J call TRBJ1-6; no definite D call. V dropped 1 base and J dropped 4 bases, with 11 bases sitting between them. The germline gives CDR1 MGHRA, CDR2 YSYEKL. The CDR3 has 16 residues. CDR3 coding DNA: TGCGCCAGCAGCCAAGTGGCCGGATCTTATAATTCACCCCTCCACTTT. The encoded protein is CASSQVAGSYNSPLHF.

The chain joins TRBV7-2 to TRBJ1-1; no clear D gene. Germline loops: CDR1 SGHTA, CDR2 FQGNSA. The CDR3 has 13 amino acids. Trimming stripped 2 bases from V and 0 bases from J, with 4 bases between. CDR3 nucleotide sequence: TGTGCCAGCAGCTTACGAATGAACACTGAAGCTTTCTTT. Its protein product is CASSLRMNTEAFF.

The chain recombines TRBV5-1 with TRBJ2-7, with 10 bases that match TRBD2. The ends lost 5 bases at V and 3 bases at J; junction bases unmatched: 8. CDR3 length: 15 amino acids. Looked up from germline, CDR1 is SGHRS and CDR2 is YFSETQ. The CDR3 sequence: CASRLILAGNYEQYF. CDR3 in DNA: TGCGCCAGCAGACTAATACTAGCGGGAAACTACGAGCAGTACTTC.

The genes are TRBV5-5 and TRBJ2-7; unclear D gene. This CDR3 spans 14 amino acids. With 1 base removed from V and 7 bases from J, the gap between germline ends came to 15 bases. Germline lookup yields CDR1 SGHKS and CDR2 YYEKEE (reference sequence). The CDR3 DNA is TGTGCCAGCAGCTTGAGGGTAAACTATCGGGAGCAGTACTTC. Residues: CASSLRVNYREQYF.

The J gene is TRBJ2-1, the V gene TRBV13; D may be TRBD2 (5 bases). With 4 bases removed from V and 1 base from J, the gap between germline ends came to 14 bases. CDR3 length: 16 residues. Germline V CDR1 and CDR2: PRHDT, FYEKMQ (reference sequence). CDR3 DNA: TGTGCCAGCAGCTCGGGAATCCGGGTTTCCTACAATGAGCAGTTCTTC. Protein product: CASSSGIRVSYNEQFF.

This chain joins TRBV3-1 (or the pseudogene TRBV3-2) and TRBJ2-5, with TRBD2 matching 8 bases. V trimming: 1 base; J trimming: 5 bases; junction bases outside the gene matches: 18. Germline CDR1 is LGHDT and CDR2 is YNNKEL (reference sequence). The CDR3 extends over 19 amino acids. The CDR3 reads CASSQVSWGAGARRETQYF. The DNA for the CDR3 is TGTGCCAGCAGCCAAGTTAGCTGGGGAGCGGGGGCTAGGCGTGAGACCCAGTACTTC.

J is TRBJ2-7 and V is TRBV27; no clear D gene. The germline gives CDR1 MNHEY, CDR2 SMNVEV (reference sequence). The V end lost 0 bases, the J end lost 5 bases, and 11 bases lay between the germline ends. This CDR3 comprises 14 residues. CDR3 sequence reads: CASSLSRVSHEQYF. The CDR3, as DNA: TGTGCCAGCAGTTTATCGCGAGTCAGTCACGAGCAGTACTTC.

The CDR3 nucleotides are TGCAGCGTTGAAACTGGTGCGGAAGAGACCCAGTACTTC. Protein sequence: CSVETGAEETQYF. The chain uses TRBV29-1 and TRBJ2-5; D uncertain. Germline V lookup: CDR1 SQVTM, CDR2 ANQGSEA. V lost 2 bases to trimming and J lost 3 bases, with 10 bases between them. The CDR3 spans 13 residues.

CDR3 coding DNA: TGCAGCGTTGAAGATGTATATAGGGGACGGATACAAGAGACCCAGTACTTC. Translating it yields CSVEDVYRGRIQETQYF. The V gene is TRBV29-1, the J gene TRBJ2-5, with D perhaps given as TRBD1 or TRBD2 (5 bases each). Germline CDR1 reads SQVTM; CDR2 reads ANQGSEA. V was trimmed by 0 bases and J by 2 bases, leaving 19 bases between them. This CDR3 contains 17 residues.

The chain is built from TRBV3-1 (or the pseudogene TRBV3-2) and TRBJ1-1; no definite D call. Germline assignment: CDR1 LGHDT and CDR2 YNNKEL (reference sequence). The CDR3 runs 15 residues. The ends were cut back, 0 bases at V and 0 bases at J, with 8 bases in the middle. The CDR3 bases are TGTGCCAGCAGCCAAGACCGCGTTATGAACACTGAAGCTTTCTTT. It yields the protein CASSQDRVMNTEAFF.

V is TRBV28 and J is TRBJ1-5; 9 bases agree with TRBD1. The CDR3 runs to 16 residues. Unmatched junction bases numbered 6, after V lost 2 bases and J lost 4 bases. CDR1 and CDR2 from the germline V gene are MDHEN and SYDVKM. CDR3 residues: CASSLGTGTWNQPQHF. In DNA, the CDR3 is TGTGCCAGCAGTTTAGGGACAGGGACGTGGAATCAGCCCCAGCATTTT.

The chain carries TRBV28 and TRBJ1-5; unclear D gene. V dropped 5 bases and J dropped 11 bases, with 10 bases sitting between them. This CDR3 has 11 amino acids. Germline CDR1 is MDHEN and CDR2 is SYDVKM. The CDR3 DNA reads TGTGCCAGCAGTCCGGGATCAGCCCAGCATTTT. It codes for CASSPGSAQHF.

The rearrangement joins TRBV21-1 to TRBJ1-1. TRBV21-1 is termed a pseudogene. The CDR3 is 13 residues long. The chain's CDR3 is CASSNLGNTEAFF. CDR3 coding DNA: TGTGCCAGCAGCAACCTGGGGAACACTGAAGCTTTCTTT.

J is TRBJ2-1 and V is TRBV27; D not certain. V was shortened by 2 bases and J by 6 bases, with 17 bases between the two germline ends. The CDR3 spans 16 residues. The V gene's germline CDR1 is MNHEY and CDR2 SMNVEV (reference sequence). Here the CDR3 DNA reads TGTGCCAGCAGTTTAGTTTCCAGCCCGGCCCCCAATGAGCAGTTCTTC. It is translated as CASSLVSSPAPNEQFF.

The chain employs TRBV4-1 and TRBJ1-3; possible D gene TRBD1, 5 bases. Germline CDR1 and CDR2: MGHRA and YSYEKL. The CDR3 sequence is 15 residues long. V lost 0 bases to trimming and J lost 4 bases, with 10 bases between them. The CDR3 loop is CASSQDGQGGNTIYF. CDR3 in DNA: TGCGCCAGCAGCCAAGACGGGCAGGGAGGAAACACCATATATTTT.

The genes are TRBV28 and TRBJ2-2, with TRBD1 as a possible D gene (6 bases). The germline V gene has CDR1 MDHEN and CDR2 SYDVKM. The CDR3 extends over 16 amino acids. Trimming took off 5 bases at V and 3 bases at J, with 16 bases between the two ends. As DNA, the CDR3 is TGTGCCAGCAGTCCCCAGGGGAGTCGCTACACCGGGGAGCTGTTTTTT. This gives the protein CASSPQGSRYTGELFF.

The V call is TRBV5-1, the J call TRBJ1-2, with 7 bases fitting TRBD1. CDR1 and CDR2 from the germline V gene are SGHRS and YFSETQ. This CDR3 is built from 15 residues. The junction had 10 bases not matched to a gene; V was cut back by 4 bases and J by 4 bases. The chain's CDR3 is CASSARRGRGYGYTF. The CDR3 nucleotides are TGCGCCAGCAGCGCCCGCAGGGGGAGGGGCTATGGCTACACCTTC.

The chain is built from TRBV7-3 and TRBJ2-3; D unresolved. The CDR3 totals 13 residues. The V end lost 5 bases, the J end lost 6 bases, and 12 bases lay between the germline ends. CDR1 and CDR2 from the germline V gene are SGHTA and FQGTGA. The CDR3 bases are TGTGCCAGCAGCCTAAGGTCCAGGGATACGCAGTATTTT. This sequence encodes CASSLRSRDTQYF.

This chain joins TRBV4-1 and TRBJ1-1; D unresolved. Germline V gene lookup returns CDR1 MGHRA and CDR2 YSYEKL. Deletions cut 4 bases from V and 6 bases from J, with 24 bases between. CDR3 length: 17 amino acids. The CDR3 reads CASSPPRGRQTGPEAFF. The CDR3 nucleotides are TGCGCCAGCAGCCCACCCCGAGGGCGCCAAACGGGCCCTGAAGCTTTCTTT.

V is TRBV7-2 and J is TRBJ2-5; TRBD1 matches at 7 bases. Germline V gene lookup returns CDR1 SGHTA and CDR2 FQGNSA. V shed 5 bases and J 3 bases; nucleotides not matched to a gene: 9. CDR3 length: 15 amino acids. CDR3 DNA: TGTGCCAGCAGCCCTCAATGGGGGACAGAAGAGACCCAGTACTTC. This sequence encodes CASSPQWGTEETQYF.